The 10 T cell receptor beta chains below were found in one sample sequenced in a study of tumor and adjacent non-tumor tissue in lung cancer. The template was RNA from unsorted bulk tissue. More than 3 cm separated this lung sample from the edge of the tumor. The library came from three nested PCR rounds adapted from ARM-PCR protocols. TCRdb itself ran the multiplex PCR reads through MiXCR, one entry per CDR3 protein. The sample lists 65,000 to 85,000 distinct CDR3 sequences, about 77% occurring once. Sequencing used distant non-tumor lung tissue. The source of these receptors is a man aged 55-75 years with non-small cell lung cancer.

A word on this clonotype: One end of the junction fails to match germline, which may point to a read error. The chain is built from TRBV4-1 and TRBJ1-1, with D possibly TRBD1 on 5 matching bases. The CDR3 covers 11 residues. Germline V gives CDR1 MGHRA, CDR2 YSYEKL. In nucleotides, the CDR3 is TGCGCCAGTAGCCAAGGGGCTGAAACTTTCTTT. Residues: CASSQGAETFF.

Points on this clonotype: An end of the junction differs from the germline gene, which may be a read error. The CDR3 coding sequence is TGCACCAGCAGTGCAGGCGGGGGCGGCGGAGAGACCCAGTACTTC. Translation: CTSSAGGGGGETQYF. This chain uses TRBV5-1 with TRBJ2-5, with D possibly matching TRBD2 (7 bases). The CDR3 sequence is 15 residues long. Per the germline V gene, CDR1 is SGHRS and CDR2 is YFSETQ.

The rearrangement links TRBV29-1 to TRBJ2-7; 11 nucleotides align to TRBD1. The CDR3 runs 14 residues. Germline CDR1 reads SQVTM; CDR2 reads ANQGSEA. V gave up 4 bases and J gave up 0 bases; unmatched junction bases: 2. The CDR3 loop is CSVAGTGGSYEQYF. CDR3 in DNA: TGCAGCGTTGCCGGGACAGGGGGCTCCTACGAGCAGTACTTC.

About this clonotype itself: One end of the junction varies from germline; a read error may be responsible. The CDR3 DNA is TGTGCCAGCAGTTTAAAGGATAGCTATGGCTACACTTTC. This translates into CASSLKDSYGYTF. This chain links TRBV6-6 with TRBJ1-2; D not resolved. This CDR3 has 13 residues. Germline V gene data show CDR1 as MNHNY and CDR2 as SVGAGI (reference sequence).

Note on this clonotype: One junction end does not reproduce the germline sequence, and a read error may be involved. V usage is TRBV11-1 and J usage is TRBJ2-2; perhaps TRBD2 as D (5 bases). CDR1 is SGHAT and CDR2 is FQDESV in the germline V gene (reference sequence). CDR3 length: 14 amino acids. In DNA, the CDR3 is TGTGCCAGTAGCTCCCGAGAGGGCCCCCGGGAGCTGTTTTTT. Translating gives CASSSREGPRELFF.

On this clonotype itself: A much larger clone is a single base away; this may be a read error. V is TRBV11-2 and J is TRBJ2-1, with TRBD2 identical over 12 bases. Germline lookup yields CDR1 SGHAT and CDR2 FQNNGV. This CDR3 is built from 18 residues. V trimming: 2 bases; J trimming: 5 bases; junction bases outside the gene matches: 10. CDR3 sequence (DNA): TGTGCCAGCAGCTTACGGACTAGCGGGGACTGGGGGCACAATGAGCAGTTCTTC. It translates to CASSLRTSGDWGHNEQFF.

A remark on this clonotype: A much larger clone sits a single nucleotide away, making a read error possible. The chain has TRBV28 and TRBJ1-5; no reliable D call. The CDR3 sequence is 14 residues long. Germline loops: CDR1 MDHEN, CDR2 SYDVKM. CDR3 in amino acids: CASTLFGYDQPQHF. CDR3 coding DNA: TGTGCCAGCACTTTATTTGGATACGACCAGCCCCAGCATTTT.

As to this clonotype: No conserved phenylalanine or tryptophan ends this CDR3, so it is likely a read error. Because the CDR3's place on the DNA is in doubt, the DNA is left out and the CDR3 is given as listed by TCRdb. The chain employs TRBV11-1 and TRBJ2-1. CDR1 is SGHAT and CDR2 is FQDESV in the germline V gene (reference sequence). Termini included, the CDR3 measures 15 amino acids. CDR3 protein: CASSFDTYSTNEYFL.

Details on this clonotype: A junction boundary mismatches the germline segment, possibly from a read error. This chain links TRBV27 with TRBJ1-5, with D maybe TRBD1 (6 bases). Germline loops: CDR1 MNHEY, CDR2 SMNVEV (reference sequence). CDR3 length: 15 residues. The CDR3 region is CASSPDSGINRPQHF. In DNA form, the CDR3 reads TGTGCCAGCAGTCCGGACAGCGGGATAAATCGGCCCCAGCATTTT.

This clonotype was recorded at least ten times. The chain joins TRBV14 to TRBJ2-2; D is ambiguous. V lost 4 bases and J 0 bases, leaving 9 bases between the germline ends. The CDR3 totals 15 residues. The germline V gene has CDR1 SGHDN and CDR2 FVKESK. The DNA of the CDR3 is TGTGCCAGCAGCCGGACGGTTACGAACACCGGGGAGCTGTTTTTT. Translated, it gives CASSRTVTNTGELFF.